What follows are 5 T cell receptor beta chains derived from one specimen sequenced in a study of synovial regulatory T cells in juvenile arthritis. Repertoires were generated with immunoSEQ multiplex PCR, while TCRdb's copy carries only in-frame clones and drops some. The table for this sample gives roughly 10,000 clones. The specimen sequenced was Treg cells from blood. Subset described: remaining (HLA-DR-negative) circulating blood Treg cells. These receptors were obtained from a donor younger than 30 with juvenile idiopathic arthritis.

The rearrangement links TRBV9 to TRBJ2-3. Germline V gene data show CDR1 as SGDLS and CDR2 as YYNGEE. The CDR3 length is 14 residues. No DNA is given. The CDR3 is CASSILGSTDTQYF.

The rearrangement links TRBV28 to TRBJ1-5; lacking DNA, the TRBD1 call made by TCRdb goes unchecked. There are 15 residues in the CDR3. The DNA is unrecorded. Germline values: CDR1 MDHEN, CDR2 SYDVKM. This CDR3 is CASSFPGTEFIAQHF.

The V and J genes are TRBV7-9 and TRBJ1-2. The CDR3 sequence is 16 residues long. The DNA is not on file. Germline V gene sequence: CDR1 SEHNR, CDR2 FQNEAQ (reference sequence). CDR3 amino acids: CASSRLMGGENYGYTF.

V usage is TRBV9 and J usage is TRBJ2-1; the D call of TRBD2 rests on TCRdb alone, since no DNA is present to check it. The length of the CDR3 is 15 residues. The DNA is not on file. CDR1 and CDR2 (germline): SGDLS, YYNGEE. This CDR3 is CASSVVAGVSAEQFF.

The V call is TRBV7-2, the J call TRBJ1-2. CDR3 length: 13 residues. The DNA sequence is not available. Germline V lookup: CDR1 SGHTA, CDR2 FQGNSA. The CDR3 is CASSRGLSYGYTF.